The following is a TCR beta chain sequence with its context. This record belongs to a study of cytomegalovirus exposure and HLA in healthy donors. This CDR3 is 13 amino acids long. The V segment lost 6 bases and the J segment 6 bases; nucleotides outside the gene matches: 0. Germline CDR1 MDHEN, CDR2 SYDVKM. Use of 60 Vbeta and 13 Jbeta primers characterized the PCR. Libraries were prepared by immunoSEQ multiplex PCR; TCRdb keeps only in-frame clonotypes and omits some of them. The sample yields fewer than 200,000 clones, roughly 81% seen once. The chain links TRBV28 to TRBJ1-6, with TRBD1 matching over 9 bases. Sample: PBMCs. The source of this sequence is a woman between 45 and 65 years old in good health and CMV-seronegative. The CDR3 nucleotides read TGTGCCAGCAGGGACAGGGGTAATTCACCCCTCCACTTT. Translating it yields CASRDRGNSPLHF.